This T cell receptor beta chain was obtained from a study of chemoradiotherapy in HPV16-positive cancers. The study's findings and limits: Candidate HPV-specific clones and E7-related TCR motifs grew in tumor during treatment.

TCRdb keeps only in-frame clones here, not all; method: immunoSEQ multiplex PCR. The profile shows tens of thousands of clones, roughly 90% of them singletons. On this clone: Antigen unknown.

This sequence was found in a human donor with HPV-associated anogenital cancer. The specimen was blood, collected from a patient who underwent chemoradiotherapy.

The DNA for the CDR3 is TGTGCCACCAGCAGAGATAGAAAGGATGGAACTGAAGCTTTCTTT. This gives the protein CATSRDRKDGTEAFF. This chain connects TRBV15 to TRBJ1-1; D call uncertain. Germline V gene lookup returns CDR1 LNHNV and CDR2 YYDKDF (reference sequence). V was pared by 0 bases and J by 5 bases, with 13 bases between. The CDR3 is 15 amino acids.